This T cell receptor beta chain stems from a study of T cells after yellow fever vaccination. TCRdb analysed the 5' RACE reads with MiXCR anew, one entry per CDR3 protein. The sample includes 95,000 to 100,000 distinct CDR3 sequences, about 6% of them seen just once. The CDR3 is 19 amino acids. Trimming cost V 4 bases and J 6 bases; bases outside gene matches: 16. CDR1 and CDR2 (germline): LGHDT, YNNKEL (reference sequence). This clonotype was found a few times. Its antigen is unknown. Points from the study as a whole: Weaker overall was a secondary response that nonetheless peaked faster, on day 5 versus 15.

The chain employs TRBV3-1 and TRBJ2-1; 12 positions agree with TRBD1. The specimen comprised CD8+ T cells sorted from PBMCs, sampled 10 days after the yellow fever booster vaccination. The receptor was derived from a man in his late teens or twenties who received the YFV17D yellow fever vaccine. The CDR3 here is CASSPLANRGQGAGNEQFF. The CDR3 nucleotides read TGTGCCAGCAGCCCCCTGGCGAATCGGGGACAGGGGGCAGGCAATGAGCAGTTCTTC.